These 9 T cell receptor beta chains originate from one sample sequenced in a study of blood T cell repertoires in COVID-19. The table came from immunoSEQ multiplex PCR; TCRdb's copy has only in-frame clones and leaves some out. Of about 210,000 clones listed, 65% to 90% are singletons. Sequencing was done on a sample of peripheral blood. Receptor source: a middle-aged man with COVID-19, enrolled during active disease.

In its sample, this clone was seen once. V is TRBV19 and J is TRBJ2-2; 8 bases are shared with TRBD1. With 4 bases clipped from V and 6 bases from J, the junction kept 4 bases outside the gene matches. Germline CDR1 LNHDA, CDR2 SQIVND (reference sequence). This CDR3 has 14 amino acids. The CDR3 sequence: CASSTAGGSGELFF. The CDR3 DNA reads as TGTGCCAGTAGTACGGCAGGGGGCTCCGGGGAGCTGTTTTTT.

The chain carries TRBV27 and TRBJ1-6, with D unclear. The CDR3 totals 15 residues. Trimming took 7 bases from V and 0 from J, leaving 10 bases between them. Germline V lookup: CDR1 MNHEY, CDR2 SMNVEV (reference sequence). This chain's CDR3 is CASTPRSSYNSPLHF. CDR3 nucleotides: TGTGCCAGCACCCCGAGGAGCTCCTATAATTCACCCCTCCACTTT.

V gene TRBV7-8 combines with J gene TRBJ1-6; no clear D. Per germline, CDR1 SGHVS and CDR2 FQNEAQ. The CDR3 has 16 amino acids. Trimming stripped 1 base from V and 2 bases from J, with 9 bases between. The CDR3 coding sequence is TGTGCCAGCAGCTTAGAAGACTTCGCCTATAATTCACCCCTCCACTTT. This codes for CASSLEDFAYNSPLHF. Variable domain in full (rest from reference TRBV7-8 and TRBJ1-6): GAGVSQSPRYKVAKRGQDVALRCDPISGHVSLFWYQQALGQGPEFLTYFQNEAQLDKSGLPSDRFFAERPEGSVSTLKIQRTQQEDSAVYLCASSLEDFAYNSPLHFGNGTRLTVT.

The rearrangement uses TRBV9 and TRBJ1-3; tentatively, D is TRBD1 (5 bases). The CDR3 covers 15 residues. The ends were cut back, 3 bases at V and 2 bases at J, with 12 bases in the middle. From germline, CDR1 is SGDLS and CDR2 YYNGEE. This CDR3 reads CASSGRQFTGNTIYF. In DNA, the CDR3 is TGTGCCAGCAGCGGACGACAGTTTACTGGAAACACCATATATTTT. Full variable domain (rest looked up from reference TRBV9 and TRBJ1-3): DSGVTQTPKHLITATGQRVTLRCSPRSGDLSVYWYQQSLDQGLQFLIQYYNGEERAKGNILERFSAQQFPDLHSELNLSSLELGDSALYFCASSGRQFTGNTIYFGEGSWLTVV.

This clone has only one observation. The chain employs TRBV6-5 and TRBJ1-3, with a possible D match to TRBD1 (5 bases). The CDR3 totals 14 residues. The V gene lost 8 bases and the J gene lost 2 bases, with 13 bases spanning the gap. Germline V gene data show CDR1 as MNHEY and CDR2 as SVGAGI. The CDR3 DNA reads as TGTGCCAGCGGAACCATCAGGGCTGGAAACACCATATATTTT. It translates to CASGTIRAGNTIYF.

The CDR3 nucleotides are TGTGCCAGCTCACCAACGGGACAGACTAACTATGGCTACACCTTC. Its translation: CASSPTGQTNYGYTF. The rearrangement uses TRBV18 and TRBJ1-2; 7 positions agree with TRBD1. The V segment lost 2 bases and the J segment 0 bases; nucleotides outside the gene matches: 3. CDR1 is KGHSH and CDR2 is LQKENI in the germline V gene. The CDR3 runs 15 residues.

The chain has TRBV19 and TRBJ2-5; 8 nucleotides line up with TRBD2. V dropped 3 bases and J dropped 0; count of bases not matched to a gene: 3. Germline CDR1 reads LNHDA; CDR2 reads SQIVND (reference sequence). The CDR3 has 15 residues. The DNA of the CDR3 is TGTGCCAGTAGTATTGCGGGGGGACACCAAGAGACCCAGTACTTC. It translates to CASSIAGGHQETQYF.

The chain combines TRBV9 with TRBJ2-1; 11 nucleotides line up with TRBD2. The J segment lost 9 bases and the V segment lost 4 bases, leaving 12 bases of the junction unmatched. The germline gives CDR1 SGDLS, CDR2 YYNGEE. The CDR3 is 16 residues long. In DNA form, the CDR3 reads TGTGCCAGCAGCCCGATACCGGGACTAGCGGCCCGTGAGCAGTTCTTC. This sequence encodes CASSPIPGLAAREQFF.

The chain uses TRBV6-5 and TRBJ2-5; 12 bases match TRBD2. Germline lookup yields CDR1 MNHEY and CDR2 SVGAGI. J gave up 1 base and V 6 bases, and 3 bases lay outside the gene matches. The CDR3 length is 15 residues. The DNA of the CDR3 is TGTGCCAGCAGGGGACTAGCGGGCGCCCAAGAGACCCAGTACTTC. Its protein is CASRGLAGAQETQYF.